A single TCR beta chain is shown here with its context. The data derive from a study of regulatory T cells in long-lasting Graves disease. Noted time point: newly diagnosed GD, antithyroid drugs for less than 3 months. From PBMCs, RNA was extracted and then used to make the TCR library. American Thyroid Association guidelines served as the basis for diagnosing Graves' disease. Per germline, CDR1 DFQATT and CDR2 SNEGSKA (reference sequence). Trimming cost V 0 bases and J 9 bases, with 15 bases left between them. The length of the CDR3 is 14 residues. Arm-PCR of CDR3 regions with iRepertoire HTBI primers generated TCR beta libraries. TCRdb reprocessed the multiplex PCR reads with MiXCR, giving one entry per CDR3 protein. The data hold about 540,000 distinct CDR3 sequences, with 13% observed a single time. The same data also went into a second study, on T cells in Graves' hyperthyroidism and ophthalmopathy. From that report: Primed by the HTBI set, a first-round RT-PCR was run on the TCR CDR3.

The sequence was obtained from a man younger than 45 with Graves disease. The material was peripheral blood mononuclear cells (PBMCs), obtained at new diagnosis, from a patient treated with antithyroid drugs. V and J are TRBV20-1 and TRBJ2-1, with D perhaps matching TRBD2 (7 bases). CDR3 amino acids: CSARDSYREGEQFF. The CDR3 DNA reads TGCAGTGCTAGAGATAGCTACAGGGAGGGTGAGCAGTTCTTC.